This T cell receptor (beta chain) is from a study of blood T cell repertoires in COVID-19. The overall study: COVID-19 samples, acute and convalescent, were from the United States, Italy and Spain.

In the original workflow: Quantification of nucleated cells was approximated via reference gene primer amplification. Repertoires were generated with immunoSEQ multiplex PCR, while TCRdb's copy carries only in-frame clones and drops some. V and J calls and clone size are as listed in that table; D and trimming were resolved from the DNA. Of hundreds of thousands of clones in the sample, around 90% were seen once. This clone was recorded once. The germline V gene encodes CDR1 SGDLS and CDR2 YYNGEE. This CDR3 contains 16 residues. The J segment lost 5 bases and the V segment lost 4 bases, leaving 8 bases of the junction unmatched.

The sequencing sample was made of PBMCs or T cells enriched from blood (not recorded which). The chain carries TRBV9 and TRBJ2-1, with 11 bases identical to TRBD2. This sequence was found in a young woman with acute COVID-19. In DNA form, the CDR3 reads TGTGCCAGCAGCATCCGGGGGACTAGCGGCCACAATGAGCAGTTCTTC. It encodes CASSIRGTSGHNEQFF.